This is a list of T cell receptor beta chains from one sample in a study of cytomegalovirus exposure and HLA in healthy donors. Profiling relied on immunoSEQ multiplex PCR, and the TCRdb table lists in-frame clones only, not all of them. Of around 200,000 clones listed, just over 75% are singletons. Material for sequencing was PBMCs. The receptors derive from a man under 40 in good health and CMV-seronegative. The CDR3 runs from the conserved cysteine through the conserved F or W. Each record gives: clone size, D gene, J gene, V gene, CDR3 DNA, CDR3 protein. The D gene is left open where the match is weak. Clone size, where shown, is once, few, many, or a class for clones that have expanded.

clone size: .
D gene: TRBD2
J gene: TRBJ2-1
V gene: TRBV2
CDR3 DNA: TGTGCCAGCAGGGCGCTAGCGGCTACCTACAATGAGCAGTTCTTC
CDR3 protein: CASRALAATYNEQFF

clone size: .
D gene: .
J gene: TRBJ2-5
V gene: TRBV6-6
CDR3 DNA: TGTGCCAGCAGTCTACGGGGGGCTCAAGAGACCCAGTACTTC
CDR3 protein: CASSLRGAQETQYF

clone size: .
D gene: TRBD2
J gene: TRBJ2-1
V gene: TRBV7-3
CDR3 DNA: TGTGCCAGCAGCTCCCCGGGGGGGAATGAGCAGTTCTTC
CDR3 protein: CASSSPGGNEQFF

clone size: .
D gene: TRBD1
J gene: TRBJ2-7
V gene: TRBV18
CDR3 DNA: TGTGCCAGCTCACTCGCCGGGACAGGGAAGGGCGAGCAGTACTTC
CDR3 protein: CASSLAGTGKGEQYF

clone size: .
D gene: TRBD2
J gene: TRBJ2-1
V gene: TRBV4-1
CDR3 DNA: TGCGCCAGCAGCCAAGTCCGGACGGAGATAGCGGGAGTACCGTACAATGAGCAGTTCTTC
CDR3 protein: CASSQVRTEIAGVPYNEQFF

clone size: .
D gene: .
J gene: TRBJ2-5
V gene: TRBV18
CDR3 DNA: TGTGCCAGCTCACTCTACCTGGACACAAACCAAGAGACCCAGTACTTC
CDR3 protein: CASSLYLDTNQETQYF

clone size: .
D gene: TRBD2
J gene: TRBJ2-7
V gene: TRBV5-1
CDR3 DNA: TGCGCCAGCAGCTCAACTAGCGGGACAACCTACGAGCAGTACTTC
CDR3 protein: CASSSTSGTTYEQYF

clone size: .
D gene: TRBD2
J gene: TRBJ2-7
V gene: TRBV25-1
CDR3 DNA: TGTGCCACCAGAGGGGCGGGAGGGCCCAATTACGAGCAGTACTTC
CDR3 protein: CATRGAGGPNYEQYF

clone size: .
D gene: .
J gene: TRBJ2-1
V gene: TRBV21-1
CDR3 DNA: TGTGCCAGCAGCAGAGTGGACGGGACTAGCGGGAACTTGTACAATGAGCAGTTCTTC
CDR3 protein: CASSRVDGTSGNLYNEQFF

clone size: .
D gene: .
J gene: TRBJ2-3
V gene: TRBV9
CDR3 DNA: TGTGCCAGCAGCGTAGTTGGAGGTTGGGCAGATACGCAGTATTTT
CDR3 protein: CASSVVGGWADTQYF

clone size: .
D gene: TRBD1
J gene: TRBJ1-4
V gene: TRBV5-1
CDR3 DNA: TGCGCCAGCCGACCTACAGGGGGCAGGGAAAAACTGTTTTTT
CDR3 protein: CASRPTGGREKLFF

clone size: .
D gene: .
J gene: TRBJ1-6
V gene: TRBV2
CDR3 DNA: TGTGCCAGCACCGGAGCAGATAATTCACCCCTCCACTTT
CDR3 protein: CASTGADNSPLHF

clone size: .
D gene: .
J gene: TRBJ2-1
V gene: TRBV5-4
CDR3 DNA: TGTGCCAGCAGCTTGATAGCGGCTTCCTACAATGAGCAGTTCTTC
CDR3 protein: CASSLIAASYNEQFF

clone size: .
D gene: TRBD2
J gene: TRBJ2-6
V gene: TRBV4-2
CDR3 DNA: TGTGCCAGCAGCCAACGCCTTCAGACTAGCGGGGGCATGGGATCTGGGGCCAACGTCCTGACTTTC
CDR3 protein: CASSQRLQTSGGMGSGANVLTF

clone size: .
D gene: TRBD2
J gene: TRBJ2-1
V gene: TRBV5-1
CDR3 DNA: TGCGCCAGCAGCTTGGCCGCTAGCGGGGAATACAATGAGCAGTTCTTC
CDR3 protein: CASSLAASGEYNEQFF

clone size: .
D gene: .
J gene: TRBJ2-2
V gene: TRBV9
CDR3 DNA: TGTGCCAGCAGCGTAGGACCGGGAGAGTATACCGGGGAGCTGTTTTTT
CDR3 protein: CASSVGPGEYTGELFF

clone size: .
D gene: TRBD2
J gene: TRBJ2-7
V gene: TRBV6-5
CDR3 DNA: TGTGCCAGCAGGGGACTAGCGGGCACCTACGAGCAGTACTTC
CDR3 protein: CASRGLAGTYEQYF

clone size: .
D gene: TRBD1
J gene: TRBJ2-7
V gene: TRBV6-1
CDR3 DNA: TGTGCCAGCGCTATACAGGGGACCTTTTACGAGCAGTACTTC
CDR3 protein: CASAIQGTFYEQYF

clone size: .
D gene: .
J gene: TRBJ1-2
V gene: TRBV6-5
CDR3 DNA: TGTGCCAGCAGTTCCCCCCCAGGCATGCCATCATATGGCTACACCTTC
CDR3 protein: CASSSPPGMPSYGYTF

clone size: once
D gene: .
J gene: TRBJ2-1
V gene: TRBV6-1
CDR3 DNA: TGTGCCAGCAGTGAAGCGGAGCGGAATGAGCAGTTCTTC
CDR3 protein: CASSEAERNEQFF

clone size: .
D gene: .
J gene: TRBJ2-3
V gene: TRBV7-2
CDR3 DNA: TGTGCCAGCAGCTCCGGTCGGTTTCCAGATACGCAGTATTTT
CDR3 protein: CASSSGRFPDTQYF

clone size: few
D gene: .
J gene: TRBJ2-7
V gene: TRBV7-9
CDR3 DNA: TGTGCCAGCAGCTCCAACTCCTACGAGCAGTACTTC
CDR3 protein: CASSSNSYEQYF

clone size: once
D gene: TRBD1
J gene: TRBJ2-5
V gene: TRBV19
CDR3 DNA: TGTGCCAGTAGTGGGACAGTTAGGGAGACCCAGTACTTC
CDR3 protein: CASSGTVRETQYF

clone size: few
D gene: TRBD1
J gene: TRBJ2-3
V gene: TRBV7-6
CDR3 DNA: TGTGCCAGCAGCCTTACAGGGGCCCTTACCACAGATACGCAGTATTTT
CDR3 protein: CASSLTGALTTDTQYF

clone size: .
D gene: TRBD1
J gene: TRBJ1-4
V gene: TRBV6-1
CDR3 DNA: TGTGCCAGCAGTGGCTGGGACAGGGGAGTTGAAAAACTGTTTTTT
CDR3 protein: CASSGWDRGVEKLFF

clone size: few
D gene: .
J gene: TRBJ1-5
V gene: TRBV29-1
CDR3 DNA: TGCAGCGTTGGTACGGTTTGGCCCCAGCATTTT
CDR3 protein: CSVGTVWPQHF

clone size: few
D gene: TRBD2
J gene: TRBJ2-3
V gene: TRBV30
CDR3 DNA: TGTGCCTGGAGTCGGGATAGCGGGAGCCGAGATACGCAGTATTTT
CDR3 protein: CAWSRDSGSRDTQYF

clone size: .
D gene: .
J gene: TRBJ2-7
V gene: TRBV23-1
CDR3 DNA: TGCGCCAGCAGTCAATCGTCTCGATGGAGGAGATATGGTTACGAGCAGTACTTC
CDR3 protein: CASSQSSRWRRYGYEQYF

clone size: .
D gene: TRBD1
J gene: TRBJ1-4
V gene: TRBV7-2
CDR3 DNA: TGTGCCAGCAGCTTACAGGGGGCAGGTGAAAAACTGTTTTTT
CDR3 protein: CASSLQGAGEKLFF

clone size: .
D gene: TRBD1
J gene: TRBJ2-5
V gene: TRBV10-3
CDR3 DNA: TGTGCCATCAGTGAGCCGGACAGGGGACAAGAGACCCAGTACTTC
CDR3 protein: CAISEPDRGQETQYF

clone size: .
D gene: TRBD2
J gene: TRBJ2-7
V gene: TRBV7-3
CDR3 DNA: TGTGCCAGCAGCCTTAGCGGGAGTGCCTACGAGCAGTACTTC
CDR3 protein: CASSLSGSAYEQYF

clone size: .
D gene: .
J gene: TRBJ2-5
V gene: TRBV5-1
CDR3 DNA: TGCGCCAGCAGCACGCCCAGGCCTCAAGAGACCCAGTACTTC
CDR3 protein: CASSTPRPQETQYF

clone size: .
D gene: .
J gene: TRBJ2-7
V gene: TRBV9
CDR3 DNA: TGTGCCAGCAGCCCCTCTGCGGGCTCCTACGAGCAGTACTTC
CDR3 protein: CASSPSAGSYEQYF

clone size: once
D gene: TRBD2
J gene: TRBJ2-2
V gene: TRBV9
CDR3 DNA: TGTGCCAGCAGCGCCCTACTGGGAGGGTCCGGGGAGCTGTTTTTT
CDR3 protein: CASSALLGGSGELFF

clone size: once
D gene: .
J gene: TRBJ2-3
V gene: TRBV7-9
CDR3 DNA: TGTGCCAGCAGCTTAACTAGGACAGCTACCACAGATACGCAGTATTTT
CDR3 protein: CASSLTRTATTDTQYF

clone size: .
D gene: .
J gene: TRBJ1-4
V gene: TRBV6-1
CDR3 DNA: TGTGCCAGCAGACGGACAGCAACTAATGAAAAACTGTTTTTT
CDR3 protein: CASRRTATNEKLFF

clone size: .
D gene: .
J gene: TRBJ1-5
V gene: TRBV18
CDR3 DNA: TGTGCCAGCTCAGACGTCATGCCGGGAACCTATAGCAATCAGCCCCAGCATTTT
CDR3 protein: CASSDVMPGTYSNQPQHF

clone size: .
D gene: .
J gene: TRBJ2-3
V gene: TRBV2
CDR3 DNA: TGTGCCAGCAGTGAAGTTGCAGGGTTAATTGCAGATACGCAGTATTTT
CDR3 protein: CASSEVAGLIADTQYF

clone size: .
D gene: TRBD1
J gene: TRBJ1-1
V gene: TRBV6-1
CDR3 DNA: TGTGCCAGCAGTGAACAGGGGGCAGGGGGCACTGAAGCTTTCTTT
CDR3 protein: CASSEQGAGGTEAFF

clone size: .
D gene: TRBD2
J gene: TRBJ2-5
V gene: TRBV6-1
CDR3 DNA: TGTGCCAGCAGACGATTAGCGGGAGGTGGGGAGACCCAGTACTTC
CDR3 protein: CASRRLAGGGETQYF

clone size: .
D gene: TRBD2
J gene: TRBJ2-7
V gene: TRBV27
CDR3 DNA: TGTGCCAGCAGTTCCCCCCCCAGCGGGAGGGGGTACGAGCAGTACTTC
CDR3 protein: CASSSPPSGRGYEQYF

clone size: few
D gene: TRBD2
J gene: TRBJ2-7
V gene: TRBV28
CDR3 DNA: TGTGCCAGCAGTTCGTCTTCCGCGGGAGTTTACGCGTACGAGCAGTACTTC
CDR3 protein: CASSSSSAGVYAYEQYF

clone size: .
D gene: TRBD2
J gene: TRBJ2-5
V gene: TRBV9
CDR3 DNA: TGTGCCAGCAGCGTAGGAAGACTAGCGCAAGAGACCCAGTACTTC
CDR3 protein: CASSVGRLAQETQYF

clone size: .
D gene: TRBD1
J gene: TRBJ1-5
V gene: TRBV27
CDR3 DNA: TGTGCCAGCAGTCCCCGGACAGGGAACAATCAGCCCCAGCATTTT
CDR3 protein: CASSPRTGNNQPQHF

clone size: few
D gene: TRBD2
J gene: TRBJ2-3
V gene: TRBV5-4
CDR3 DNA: TGTGCCAGCAGCTTACCCCTCCGGACTAGCGGGAAAAGAGCTACGCAGTATTTT
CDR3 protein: CASSLPLRTSGKRATQYF

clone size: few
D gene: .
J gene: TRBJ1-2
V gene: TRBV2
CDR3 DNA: TGTGCCAGCAGTGGAGAAAGGGGTGGCTACACCTTC
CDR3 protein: CASSGERGGYTF

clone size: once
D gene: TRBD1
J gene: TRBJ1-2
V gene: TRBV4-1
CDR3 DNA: TGCGCCAGCAGCCCGTTTGTTGGACAGGGAGTCCGGACTGGCTATGGCTACACCTTC
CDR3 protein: CASSPFVGQGVRTGYGYTF

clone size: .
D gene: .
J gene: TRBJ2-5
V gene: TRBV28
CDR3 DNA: TGTGCCAGCAGTACGGGTCTTCCGGAGACCCAGTACTTC
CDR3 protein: CASSTGLPETQYF

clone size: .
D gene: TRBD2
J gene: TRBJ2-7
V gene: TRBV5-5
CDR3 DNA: TGTGCCAGCAGCTTTGGACTAGCGGACTACGAGCAGTACTTC
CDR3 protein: CASSFGLADYEQYF

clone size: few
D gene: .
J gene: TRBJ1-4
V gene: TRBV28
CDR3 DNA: TGTGCCAGCACTACAACCCACAGGGTATTAGCCCTTGCTAATGAAAAACTGTTTTTT
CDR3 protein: CASTTTHRVLALANEKLFF

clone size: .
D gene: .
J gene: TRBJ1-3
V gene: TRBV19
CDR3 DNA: TGTGCCAGTAGTCAGATGACAGCTACTTTCTCTGGAAACACCATATATTTT
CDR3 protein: CASSQMTATFSGNTIYF